This T cell receptor beta chain is from a study of shared clonotypes between healthy human individuals. Everyone who donated was a Caucasian adult who lived in Nashville, Tennessee. Some clones are missing from TCRdb's copy, which holds only in-frame ones; the method was immunoSEQ multiplex PCR. The table lists around 340,000 clones, about 70% of them singletons. Trimming cost V 3 bases and J 4 bases; bases outside gene matches: 5. The germline V gene encodes CDR1 SGHAT and CDR2 FQNNGV. CDR3 size: 15 residues. Sequencing was carried out using memory CD4+ T cells sorted from blood. The subset denotes: CD45RA-negative fraction. The TCR was taken from a man in his thirties or forties in good health. V gene TRBV11-2 combines with J gene TRBJ2-1; 8 bases line up with TRBD2. CDR3 loop: CASSLRIAGYNEQFF. CDR3 bases: TGTGCCAGCAGCTTGAGAATAGCGGGATACAATGAGCAGTTCTTC.